These T cell receptor beta chains were read from a single sample in a study of cytomegalovirus exposure and HLA in healthy donors. Sequencing used immunoSEQ multiplex PCR; TCRdb keeps in-frame clones, though not all of them. The profile covers around 110,000 clones, with about two thirds appearing a single time and 2.5% to 3% taken by the ten largest. Specimen: PBMCs. The receptor set was obtained from a female donor in good health and CMV-seronegative. The CDR3 runs from the conserved cysteine through the conserved F or W. Each record gives: CDR3 protein, CDR3 DNA, clone size, D gene, J gene, V gene. D genes are given only for firm matches. The size field is filled for only some rows; it gives once, few, many or a size class.

CASTRQTGVYGYTF,TGTGCCAGCACCCGTCAAACAGGGGTCTATGGCTACACCTTC,NA,TRBD1,TRBJ1-2,TRBV11-2
CASSMRTGGALETQYF,TGTGCCAGTAGTATGAGAACAGGGGGCGCGTTGGAGACCCAGTACTTC,few,TRBD1,TRBJ2-5,TRBV19
CASSIGGGGSNEQFF,TGCGCCAGCAGCATCGGGGGGGGCGGGAGTAATGAGCAGTTCTTC,few,TRBD2,TRBJ2-1,TRBV5-1
CASSESASGNNEQFF,TGCGCCAGCAGTGAGTCTGCTAGCGGAAACAATGAGCAGTTCTTC,NA,TRBD2,TRBJ2-1,TRBV10-1
CASSHLQGWHEQFF,TGTGCCAGCAGCCACCTACAGGGCTGGCATGAGCAGTTCTTC,NA,NA,TRBJ2-1,TRBV4-2
CAWSEGIAYNEQFF,TGTGCCTGGAGTGAGGGGATAGCCTACAATGAGCAGTTCTTC,NA,NA,TRBJ2-1,TRBV30
CASRLDSSFSSGNTIYF,TGTGCCAGTAGACTCGACAGTTCCTTTAGCTCTGGAAACACCATATATTTT,NA,NA,TRBJ1-3,TRBV19
CSASLVNEQFF,TGCAGTGCTTCCCTAGTAAATGAGCAGTTCTTC,NA,NA,TRBJ2-1,TRBV20-1
CAISDLKGETNEKLFF,TGTGCCATCAGTGACTTAAAGGGGGAAACTAATGAAAAACTGTTTTTT,NA,NA,TRBJ1-4,TRBV10-3
CASSMNRDAYGYTF,TGTGCCAGCAGTATGAACAGGGATGCCTATGGCTACACCTTC,NA,NA,TRBJ1-2,TRBV27
CASSLLAGGEQYF,TGTGCCAGCAGCTTACTAGCAGGGGGTGAGCAGTACTTC,few,TRBD1,TRBJ2-7,TRBV11-3
CASINLQGRNEQFF,TGTGCCAGCATTAATTTACAGGGTCGTAATGAGCAGTTCTTC,NA,NA,TRBJ2-1,TRBV2
CASSVPGQGQDTQYF,TGCGCCAGCAGCGTCCCGGGACAGGGGCAAGATACGCAGTATTTT,NA,TRBD1,TRBJ2-3,TRBV5-1
CASSYGGALANEKLFF,TGTGCCAGCAGTTACGGGGGGGCGCTGGCTAATGAAAAACTGTTTTTT,NA,NA,TRBJ1-4,TRBV6-5
CASSKPTGNVGGEQFF,TGTGCCAGCAGCAAGCCTACCGGGAACGTGGGCGGTGAGCAGTTCTTC,once,NA,TRBJ2-1,TRBV5-4
CASSLRGQGVGGNTIYF,TGTGCCAGCAGCTTAAGGGGACAGGGGGTCGGTGGAAACACCATATATTTT,NA,TRBD1,TRBJ1-3,TRBV13
CASSPFGGLAVYEQYF,TGTGCCAGCAGCCCCTTCGGGGGACTAGCCGTTTACGAGCAGTACTTC,few,TRBD2,TRBJ2-7,TRBV9
CSVETGLTGNTIYF,TGCAGCGTCGAGACAGGGTTAACTGGAAACACCATATATTTT,NA,TRBD1,TRBJ1-3,TRBV29-1
CASSHSDTTGELFF,TGCGCCAGCAGCCACTCTGACACGACCGGGGAGCTGTTTTTT,NA,NA,TRBJ2-2,TRBV4-1
CASGSPGTSTDTQYF,TGTGCTAGTGGTTCGCCCGGGACTTCCACAGATACGCAGTATTTT,NA,NA,TRBJ2-3,TRBV12-5
CASSERQGLGLGRTYEQYF,TGTGCCAGCAGTGAACGACAGGGCCTAGGGTTGGGACGAACCTACGAGCAGTACTTC,NA,TRBD1,TRBJ2-7,TRBV27
CAISEARVEQYF,TGTGCCATCAGTGAGGCCCGGGTCGAGCAGTACTTC,NA,NA,TRBJ2-7,TRBV10-3
CASSLGSTNEKLFF,TGCGCCAGCAGCTTGGGTTCTACTAATGAAAAACTGTTTTTT,NA,NA,TRBJ1-4,TRBV5-1
CSGANSGGNEQFF,TGCAGCGGGGCAAATAGCGGGGGGAATGAGCAGTTCTTC,few,TRBD2,TRBJ2-1,TRBV29-1
CASSENPPSQPQHF,TGTGCCAGCAGTGAAAATCCCCCCTCTCAGCCCCAGCATTTT,NA,NA,TRBJ1-5,TRBV6-1
CASSSGENQETQYF,TGTGCCAGCAGTAGCGGGGAGAACCAAGAGACCCAGTACTTC,NA,TRBD2,TRBJ2-5,TRBV13
CSVYATNEKLFF,TGCAGCGTATATGCAACTAATGAAAAACTGTTTTTT,NA,NA,TRBJ1-4,TRBV29-1
CASSPTGTSGSNTGELFF,TGTGCCAGCAGCCCTACCGGGACTAGCGGTTCGAACACCGGGGAGCTGTTTTTT,once,TRBD2,TRBJ2-2,TRBV7-8
CASSPDRALIKQYF,TGTGCCAGCAGTCCGGACAGGGCTTTAATCAAGCAGTACTTC,NA,TRBD1,TRBJ2-7,TRBV28
CASSFDRGVKDEQYF,TGCGCCAGCAGCTTTGATAGGGGTGTGAAGGACGAGCAGTACTTC,NA,NA,TRBJ2-7,TRBV5-1
CASNIAGGPDTQYF,TGCGCCAGCAACATAGCGGGAGGGCCTGATACGCAGTATTTT,NA,TRBD2,TRBJ2-3,TRBV5-1
CASSIGRSGFRTDTQYF,TGTGCCAGTAGTATAGGTCGTAGCGGGTTTAGGACAGATACGCAGTATTTT,NA,TRBD2,TRBJ2-3,TRBV19
CASSPQGVANYGYTF,TGTGCCAGCTCACCCCAGGGGGTTGCTAATTATGGCTACACCTTC,NA,TRBD1,TRBJ1-2,TRBV18
CASSVRNTEAFF,TGTGCCAGCAGTGTTAGGAACACTGAAGCTTTCTTT,NA,NA,TRBJ1-1,TRBV6-1
CSAQKGDTQYF,TGCAGTGCTCAGAAGGGGGATACGCAGTATTTT,NA,NA,TRBJ2-3,TRBV20-1
CASSLESGGTEQFF,TGTGCCAGCAGCTTAGAGTCGGGAGGGACTGAGCAGTTCTTC,NA,TRBD2,TRBJ2-1,TRBV7-2
CAWSRRDRLNTGELFF,TGTGCCTGGAGTCGACGGGACAGACTGAACACCGGGGAGCTGTTTTTT,NA,TRBD1,TRBJ2-2,TRBV30
CASSLTPGAGNTIYF,TGCGCCAGCAGCTTGACCCCAGGGGCTGGAAACACCATATATTTT,NA,NA,TRBJ1-3,TRBV5-1
CSVLRESYEQYF,TGCAGCGTTTTACGGGAGTCCTACGAGCAGTACTTC,NA,NA,TRBJ2-7,TRBV29-1
CASSVGGAGSGEQYF,TGTGCCAGCAGCGTTGGCGGCGCCGGAAGCGGCGAGCAGTACTTC,NA,NA,TRBJ2-7,TRBV9